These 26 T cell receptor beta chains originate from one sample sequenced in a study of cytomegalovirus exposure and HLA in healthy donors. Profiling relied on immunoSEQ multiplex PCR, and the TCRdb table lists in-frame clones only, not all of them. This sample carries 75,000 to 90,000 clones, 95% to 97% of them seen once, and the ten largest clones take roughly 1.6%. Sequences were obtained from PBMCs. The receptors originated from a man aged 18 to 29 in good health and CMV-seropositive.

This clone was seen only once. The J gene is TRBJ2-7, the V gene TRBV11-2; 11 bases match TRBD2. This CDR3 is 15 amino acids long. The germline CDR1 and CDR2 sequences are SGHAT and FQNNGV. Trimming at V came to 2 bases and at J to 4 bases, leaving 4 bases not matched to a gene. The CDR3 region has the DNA TGTGCCAGCAGCTTACAGGTAGCGGGAGGGTACGAGCAGTACTTC. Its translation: CASSLQVAGGYEQYF.

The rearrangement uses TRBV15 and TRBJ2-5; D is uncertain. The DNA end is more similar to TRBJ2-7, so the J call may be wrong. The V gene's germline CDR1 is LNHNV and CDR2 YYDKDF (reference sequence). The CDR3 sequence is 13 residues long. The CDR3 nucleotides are TGTGCCACCATCTGGCGGAGCTCCTACGAGCAGTACTTC. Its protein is CATIWRSSYEQYF.

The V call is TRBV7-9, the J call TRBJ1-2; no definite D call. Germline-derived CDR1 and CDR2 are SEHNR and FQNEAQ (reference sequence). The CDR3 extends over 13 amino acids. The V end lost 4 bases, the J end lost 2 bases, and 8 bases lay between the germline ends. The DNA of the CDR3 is TGTGCCAGCAGCTCTTCAGTGAACTATGGCTACACCTTC. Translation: CASSSSVNYGYTF.

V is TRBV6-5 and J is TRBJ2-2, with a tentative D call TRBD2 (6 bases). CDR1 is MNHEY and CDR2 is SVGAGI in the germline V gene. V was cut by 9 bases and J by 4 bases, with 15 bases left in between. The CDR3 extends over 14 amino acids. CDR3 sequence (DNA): TGTGCCAGTCTGTCCGGGAGTCTCACCGGGGAGCTGTTTTTT. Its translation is CASLSGSLTGELFF.

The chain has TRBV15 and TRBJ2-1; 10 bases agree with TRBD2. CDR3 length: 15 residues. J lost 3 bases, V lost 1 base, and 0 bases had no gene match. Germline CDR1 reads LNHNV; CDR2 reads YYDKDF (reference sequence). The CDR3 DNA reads TGTGCCACCAGCAGAGGGACTAGCGGCTACAATGAGCAGTTCTTC. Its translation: CATSRGTSGYNEQFF.

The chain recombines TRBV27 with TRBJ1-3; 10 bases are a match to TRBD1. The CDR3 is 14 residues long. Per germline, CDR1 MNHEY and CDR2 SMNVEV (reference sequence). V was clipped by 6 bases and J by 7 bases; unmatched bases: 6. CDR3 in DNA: TGTGCCAGCAGCCCCCGGACAGGGGGGAACACCATATATTTT. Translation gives CASSPRTGGNTIYF.

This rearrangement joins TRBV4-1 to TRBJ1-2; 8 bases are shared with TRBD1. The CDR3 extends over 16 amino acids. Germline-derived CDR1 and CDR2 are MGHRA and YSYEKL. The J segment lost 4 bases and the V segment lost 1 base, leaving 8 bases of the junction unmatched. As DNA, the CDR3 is TGCGCCAGCAGCCAAGGGATTCAGGGGGCCAGCTATGGCTACACCTTC. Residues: CASSQGIQGASYGYTF.

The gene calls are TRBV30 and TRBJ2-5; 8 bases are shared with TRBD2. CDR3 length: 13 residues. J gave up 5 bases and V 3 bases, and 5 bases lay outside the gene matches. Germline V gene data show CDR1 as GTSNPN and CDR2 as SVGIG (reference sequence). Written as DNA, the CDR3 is TGTGCCTGGAGGGAAGCGGGAGACGAGACCCAGTACTTC. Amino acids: CAWREAGDETQYF.

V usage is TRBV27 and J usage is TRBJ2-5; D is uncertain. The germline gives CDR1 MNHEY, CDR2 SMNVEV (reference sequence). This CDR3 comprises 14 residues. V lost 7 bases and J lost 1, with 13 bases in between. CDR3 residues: CASNTLGSQETQYF. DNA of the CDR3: TGTGCCAGCAATACATTGGGCAGCCAAGAGACCCAGTACTTC.

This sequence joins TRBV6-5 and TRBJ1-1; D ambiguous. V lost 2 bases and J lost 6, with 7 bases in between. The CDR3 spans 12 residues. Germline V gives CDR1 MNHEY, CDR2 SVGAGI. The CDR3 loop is CASSYNRAEAFF. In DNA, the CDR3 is TGTGCCAGCAGTTACAACAGAGCTGAAGCTTTCTTT.

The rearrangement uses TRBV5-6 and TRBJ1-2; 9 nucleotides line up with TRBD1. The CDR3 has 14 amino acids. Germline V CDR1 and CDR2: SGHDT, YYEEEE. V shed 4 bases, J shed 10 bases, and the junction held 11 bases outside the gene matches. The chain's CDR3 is CASSAGQGRVDYTF. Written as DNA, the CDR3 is TGTGCCAGCAGCGCGGGACAGGGTCGGGTGGACTACACCTTC. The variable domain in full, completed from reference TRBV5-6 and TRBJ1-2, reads DAGVTQSPTHLIKTRGQQVTLRCSPKSGHDTVSWYQQALGQGPQFIFQYYEEEERQRGNFPDRFSGHQFPNYSSELNVNALLLGDSALYLCASSAGQGRVDYTFGSGTRLTVV.

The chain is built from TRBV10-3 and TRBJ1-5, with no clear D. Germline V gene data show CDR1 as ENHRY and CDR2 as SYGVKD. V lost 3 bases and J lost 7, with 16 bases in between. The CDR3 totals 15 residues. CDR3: CAISERRVRGQPQHF. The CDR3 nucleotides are TGTGCCATCAGTGAACGGAGAGTAAGAGGCCAGCCCCAGCATTTT.

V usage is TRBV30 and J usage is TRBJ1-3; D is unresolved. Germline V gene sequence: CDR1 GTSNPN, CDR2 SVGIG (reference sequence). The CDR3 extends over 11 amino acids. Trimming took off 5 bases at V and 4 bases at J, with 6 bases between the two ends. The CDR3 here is CAWGGGNTIYF. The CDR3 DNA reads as TGTGCCTGGGGAGGGGGAAACACCATATATTTT.

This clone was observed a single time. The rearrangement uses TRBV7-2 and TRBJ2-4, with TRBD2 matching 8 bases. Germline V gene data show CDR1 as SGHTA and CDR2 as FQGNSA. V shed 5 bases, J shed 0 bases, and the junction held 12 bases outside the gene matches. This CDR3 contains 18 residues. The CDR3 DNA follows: TGTGCCAGCAGCCATCGTGGGGGTAGCGGGGTAGCCAAAAACATTCAGTACTTC. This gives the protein CASSHRGGSGVAKNIQYF. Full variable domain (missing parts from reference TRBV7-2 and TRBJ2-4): GAGVSQSPSNKVTEKGKDVELRCDPISGHTALYWYRQSLGQGLEFLIYFQGNSAPDKSGLPSDRFSAERTGGSVSTLTIQRTQQEDSAVYLCASSHRGGSGVAKNIQYFGAGTRLSVL.

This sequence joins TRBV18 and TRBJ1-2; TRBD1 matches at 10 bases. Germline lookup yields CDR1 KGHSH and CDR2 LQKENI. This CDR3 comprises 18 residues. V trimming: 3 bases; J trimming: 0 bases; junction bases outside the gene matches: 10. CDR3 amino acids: CASSPTGTGDLANYGYTF. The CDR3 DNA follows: TGTGCCAGCTCACCGACCGGGACAGGGGACTTAGCTAACTATGGCTACACCTTC.

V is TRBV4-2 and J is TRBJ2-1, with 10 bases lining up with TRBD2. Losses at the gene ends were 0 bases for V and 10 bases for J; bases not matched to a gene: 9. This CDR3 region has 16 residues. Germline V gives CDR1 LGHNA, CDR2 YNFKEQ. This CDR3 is CASSQEWAAGGVEQFF. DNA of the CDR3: TGTGCCAGCAGCCAAGAGTGGGCAGCGGGAGGGGTCGAGCAGTTCTTC.

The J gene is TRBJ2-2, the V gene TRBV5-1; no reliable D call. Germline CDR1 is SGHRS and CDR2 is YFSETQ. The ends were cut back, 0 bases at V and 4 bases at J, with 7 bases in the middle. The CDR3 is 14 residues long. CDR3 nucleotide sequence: TGCGCCAGCAGCTTGGTGTTCATCACCGGGGAGCTGTTTTTT. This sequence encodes CASSLVFITGELFF.

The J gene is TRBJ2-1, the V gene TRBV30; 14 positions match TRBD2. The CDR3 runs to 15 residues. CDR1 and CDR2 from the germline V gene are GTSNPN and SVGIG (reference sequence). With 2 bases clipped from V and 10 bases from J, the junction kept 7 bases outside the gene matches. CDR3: CAWSPGGLAGVEQFF. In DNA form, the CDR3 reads TGTGCCTGGAGTCCGGGGGGACTAGCGGGAGTAGAGCAGTTCTTC.

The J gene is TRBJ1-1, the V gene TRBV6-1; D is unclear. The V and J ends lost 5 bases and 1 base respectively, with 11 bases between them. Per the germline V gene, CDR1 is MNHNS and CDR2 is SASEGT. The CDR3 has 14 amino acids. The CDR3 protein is CASSLTPGNTEAFF. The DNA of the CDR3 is TGTGCCAGCAGTCTTACGCCGGGGAACACTGAAGCTTTCTTT.

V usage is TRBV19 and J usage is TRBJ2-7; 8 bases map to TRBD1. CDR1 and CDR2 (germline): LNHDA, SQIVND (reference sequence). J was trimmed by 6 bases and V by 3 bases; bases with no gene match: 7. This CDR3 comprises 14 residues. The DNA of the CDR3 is TGTGCCAGTAGTATCCACGGACAGGGCGGCGAGCAGTACTTC. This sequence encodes CASSIHGQGGEQYF.

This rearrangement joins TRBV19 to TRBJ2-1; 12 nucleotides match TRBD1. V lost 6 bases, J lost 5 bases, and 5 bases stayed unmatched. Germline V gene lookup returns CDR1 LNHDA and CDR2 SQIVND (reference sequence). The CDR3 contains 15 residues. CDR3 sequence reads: CASSTGQGANNEQFF. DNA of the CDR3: TGTGCCAGTAGCACGGGACAGGGGGCCAACAATGAGCAGTTCTTC.

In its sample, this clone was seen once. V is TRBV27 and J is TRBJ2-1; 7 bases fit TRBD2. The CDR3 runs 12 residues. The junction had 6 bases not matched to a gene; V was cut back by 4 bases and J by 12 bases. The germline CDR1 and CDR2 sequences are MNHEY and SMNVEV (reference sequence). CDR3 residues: CASSSAGERQFF. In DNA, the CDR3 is TGTGCCAGCAGTTCTGCGGGAGAACGGCAGTTCTTC.

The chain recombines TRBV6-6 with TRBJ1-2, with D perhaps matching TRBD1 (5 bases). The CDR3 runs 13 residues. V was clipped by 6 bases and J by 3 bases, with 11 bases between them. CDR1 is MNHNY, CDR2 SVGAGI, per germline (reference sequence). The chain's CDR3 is CASSPGVDYGYTF. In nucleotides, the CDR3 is TGTGCCAGCAGCCCGGGGGTGGACTATGGCTACACCTTC.

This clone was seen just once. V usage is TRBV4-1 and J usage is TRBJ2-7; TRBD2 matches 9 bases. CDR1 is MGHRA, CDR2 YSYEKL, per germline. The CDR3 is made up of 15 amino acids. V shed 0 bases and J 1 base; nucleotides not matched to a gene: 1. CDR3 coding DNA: TGCGCCAGCAGCCAAGAGACTAGCGGTTCCTACGAGCAGTACTTC. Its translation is CASSQETSGSYEQYF.

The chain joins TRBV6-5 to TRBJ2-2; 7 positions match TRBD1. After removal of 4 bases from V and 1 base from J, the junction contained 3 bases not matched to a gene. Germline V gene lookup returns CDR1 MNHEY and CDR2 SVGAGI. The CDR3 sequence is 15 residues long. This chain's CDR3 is CASSSRQGNTGELFF. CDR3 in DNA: TGTGCCAGCAGTTCACGACAGGGGAACACCGGGGAGCTGTTTTTT.

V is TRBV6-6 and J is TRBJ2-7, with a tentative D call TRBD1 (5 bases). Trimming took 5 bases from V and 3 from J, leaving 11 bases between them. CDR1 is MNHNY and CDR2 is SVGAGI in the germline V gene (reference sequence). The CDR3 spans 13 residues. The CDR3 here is CASSVDSRYEQYF. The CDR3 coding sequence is TGTGCCAGCAGTGTAGACAGCCGCTACGAGCAGTACTTC.